Here is one T cell receptor (beta chain) with its context. Antigen: not known. This CDR3 comprises 16 residues. V was shortened by 6 bases and J by 0 bases, with 17 bases between the two germline ends. Per the germline V gene, CDR1 is SNHLY and CDR2 is FYNNEI. These data come from a study of early stage breast cancer tumors. The study's findings and limits: Most shared enriched TCRB sequences were commonly generated ones. Unsorted bulk genomic DNA sequencing lacked pairing and functional marker data. Compared with adjacent normal breast, tumors showed about 2.5-fold denser, more clonal T cells.

Tumor samples used roughly 18-50 mg of diced tissue. Sequenced by immunoSEQ multiplex PCR; TCRdb stores in-frame clones only, minus some. The data show around 30,000 clones, over 70% seen once. The chain recombines TRBV2 with TRBJ1-1; no definite D call. The specimen was breast tumor tissue. This sequence originates from a person under 45 with breast cancer. Here the CDR3 reads CASRETSGLMNTEAFF. As DNA, the CDR3 is TGTGCCAGCAGAGAGACCTCCGGTCTCATGAACACTGAAGCTTTCTTT.